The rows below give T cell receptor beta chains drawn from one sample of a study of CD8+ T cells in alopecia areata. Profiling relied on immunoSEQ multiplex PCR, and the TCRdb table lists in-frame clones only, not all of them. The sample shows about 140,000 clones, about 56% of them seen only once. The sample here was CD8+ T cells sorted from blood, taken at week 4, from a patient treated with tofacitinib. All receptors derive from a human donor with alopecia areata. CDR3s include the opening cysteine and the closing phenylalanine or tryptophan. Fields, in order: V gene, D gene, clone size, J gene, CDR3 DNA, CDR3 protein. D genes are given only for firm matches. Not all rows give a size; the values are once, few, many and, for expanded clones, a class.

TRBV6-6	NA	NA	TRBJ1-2	TGTGCCAGCAGGAATCCACAGGAGGTAGAAGGCTACACCTTC	CASRNPQEVEGYTF
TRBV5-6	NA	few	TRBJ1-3	TGTGCCAGCAGCAAGCCCGGGACCCCTGGAAACACCATATATTTT	CASSKPGTPGNTIYF
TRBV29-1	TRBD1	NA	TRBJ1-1	TGCAGCGTAGACAGGGATGACACTGAAGCTTTCTTT	CSVDRDDTEAFF
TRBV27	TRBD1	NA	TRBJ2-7	TGTGCCAGCAGTTTGAGACAGGGATACTACGAGCAGTACTTC	CASSLRQGYYEQYF
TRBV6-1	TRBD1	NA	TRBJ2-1	TGTGCCAGCACCCTGACAGGGCGAAATGAGCAGTTCTTC	CASTLTGRNEQFF
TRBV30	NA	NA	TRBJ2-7	TGTGCCTGGAGTGTAAAGTTTAGGGGACGGATCTCCTACGAGCAGTACTTC	CAWSVKFRGRISYEQYF
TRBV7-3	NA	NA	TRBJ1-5	TGTGCCAGCAGCCCTGCAGGAGTTTTCAATCAGCCCCAGCATTTT	CASSPAGVFNQPQHF
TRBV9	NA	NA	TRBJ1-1	TGTGCCAGCAGCTCAGGGAAAGTGAACACTGAAGCTTTCTTT	CASSSGKVNTEAFF
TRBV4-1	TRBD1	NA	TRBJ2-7	TGCGCCAGCAGCCAACCCCGGACAGGGGATTACTACGAGCAGTACTTC	CASSQPRTGDYYEQYF
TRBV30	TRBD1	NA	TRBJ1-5	TGTGCCTGGTCGGGACAGAATAGCAATCAGCCCCAGCATTTT	CAWSGQNSNQPQHF
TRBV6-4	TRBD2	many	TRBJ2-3	TGTGCCAGCAGTGACTCTAGCGGGGCAGATACGCAGTATTTT	CASSDSSGADTQYF
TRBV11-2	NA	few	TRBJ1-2	TGTGCCAGCAGCCGACCTGGGGACGTGTATGGCTACACCTTC	CASSRPGDVYGYTF
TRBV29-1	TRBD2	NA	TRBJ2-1	TGCAGCGTTGGGGGACTAGCGAAGAATGAGCAGTTCTTC	CSVGGLAKNEQFF
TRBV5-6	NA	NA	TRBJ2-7	TGTGCCAGCAGCCCGGACCAGGGGATCGGGCAGTACTTC	CASSPDQGIGQYF
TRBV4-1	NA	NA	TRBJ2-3	TGCGCCAGCAGCGTACCTAGCGGCACAGATACGCAGTATTTT	CASSVPSGTDTQYF
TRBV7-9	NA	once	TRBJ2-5	TGTGCCAGTCTCACAGCAGCTAGTATGGAGACCCAGTACTTC	CASLTAASMETQYF